This passage covers 31 T cell receptor beta chains from one sample sequenced in a study of control samples from healthy donors and cancer patients (dated by TCRdb to 2019 to 2021). Preparation of the library involved the immunoSEQ multiplex PCR assay. TCRdb provides this immuneACCESS table in a form limited to in-frame rearrangements. Some clones are lacking; in checked studies, under half of them reflect an unresolved V gene, and why the rest are absent is not known. The sample yields 130,000 to 150,000 clones; 80% to 95% were counted once. Roughly 3.2% of the sample lies in the top ten. Sequenced input: blood. All receptors derive from a young man in good health.

The CDR3 region is CASSLFATSGNTIYF. The CDR3, as DNA: TGTGCCAGCAGCTTATTTGCGACCTCTGGAAACACCATATATTTT. The chain has TRBV7-9 and TRBJ1-3; D ambiguous. Germline lookup yields CDR1 SEHNR and CDR2 FQNEAQ (reference sequence). Trimming shortened V by 2 bases and J by 0 bases, and 8 bases separated the two germline ends. The CDR3 is 15 amino acids.

J is TRBJ2-5 and V is TRBV10-3; 9 bases match TRBD1. The CDR3 covers 14 residues. With 0 bases clipped from V and 6 bases from J, the junction kept 2 bases outside the gene matches. Germline V lookup: CDR1 ENHRY, CDR2 SYGVKD. This chain's CDR3 is CAISESNRGQTQYF. The CDR3 bases are TGTGCCATCAGTGAGTCGAACAGGGGGCAGACCCAGTACTTC.

This chain connects TRBV6-4 to TRBJ2-3, with 8 positions matching TRBD2. The CDR3 covers 15 residues. Germline CDR1 MRHNA, CDR2 SNTAGT. After removal of 5 bases from V and 5 bases from J, the junction contained 9 bases not matched to a gene. Here the CDR3 reads CASSSSGRGRDTQYF. CDR3 nucleotide sequence: TGTGCCAGCAGTTCTAGCGGGCGGGGGCGAGATACGCAGTATTTT.

The V and J genes are TRBV27 and TRBJ2-7; 7 nucleotides line up with TRBD2. CDR3 length equals 14 residues. Trimming at V came to 2 bases and at J to 2 bases, leaving 3 bases not matched to a gene. Germline V gene data show CDR1 as MNHEY and CDR2 as SMNVEV (reference sequence). CDR3 sequence: CASSLGGGAYEQYF. The CDR3 DNA reads TGTGCCAGCAGTTTAGGGGGGGGTGCCTACGAGCAGTACTTC.

The V call is TRBV5-4, the J call TRBJ2-2, with unresolved D. Trimming pared 0 bases from V and 4 bases from J, leaving 10 bases between. The length of the CDR3 is 15 residues. Germline CDR1 is SGHNT and CDR2 is YYREEE (reference sequence). The CDR3 loop reads CASSLGTFLTGELFF. The CDR3, as DNA: TGTGCCAGCAGCTTGGGGACCTTCCTCACCGGGGAGCTGTTTTTT.

The chain carries TRBV24-1 and TRBJ2-3; 8 nucleotides line up with TRBD2. Trimming took 5 bases from V and 2 from J; bases not matched to a gene: 5. The CDR3 has 15 residues. Per the germline V gene, CDR1 is KGHDR and CDR2 is SFDVKD. The CDR3 region has the DNA TGTGCCACCAGTGGTGGCGGGGGGTACACAGATACGCAGTATTTT. Translation gives CATSGGGGYTDTQYF.

This clone was picked up one time. The V call is TRBV7-9, the J call TRBJ1-2; D is uncertain. The length of the CDR3 is 15 residues. Germline CDR1 and CDR2: SEHNR and FQNEAQ (reference sequence). With 6 bases removed from V and 4 bases from J, the gap between germline ends came to 18 bases. The CDR3, as DNA: TGTGCCAGCAGTTCCAATAATCAGAGACCCTATGGCTACACCTTC. Translating it yields CASSSNNQRPYGYTF.

The chain employs TRBV19 and TRBJ1-5, with D perhaps matching TRBD1 (5 bases). Trimming stripped 3 bases from V and 2 bases from J, with 11 bases between. The length of the CDR3 is 15 residues. In germline, CDR1 is LNHDA, CDR2 SQIVND (reference sequence). The CDR3 bases are TGTGCCAGTAGTATGGGCAGGGTCGGCAATCAGCCCCAGCATTTT. Its translation is CASSMGRVGNQPQHF.

The rearrangement joins TRBV14 to TRBJ1-1; 8 bases agree with TRBD1. The V gene's germline CDR1 is SGHDN and CDR2 FVKESK. This CDR3 comprises 15 residues. The junction had 9 bases not matched to a gene; V was cut back by 4 bases and J by 5 bases. CDR3: CASSLRTGRRTEAFF. CDR3 bases: TGTGCCAGCAGCCTTAGGACAGGGAGAAGAACTGAAGCTTTCTTT.

The rearrangement uses TRBV3-1 (or the pseudogene TRBV3-2) and TRBJ2-3; 8 bases agree with TRBD2. The germline V gene encodes CDR1 LGHDT and CDR2 YNNKEL (reference sequence). The CDR3 is made up of 16 amino acids. V shed 4 bases, J shed 1 base, and the junction held 7 bases outside the gene matches. The CDR3 DNA reads as TGTGCCAGCAGCCGCGGCGGGGGGTTCCGCACAGATACGCAGTATTTT. The encoded protein is CASSRGGGFRTDTQYF.

The chain carries TRBV28 and TRBJ2-7, with D possibly TRBD1 on 6 matching bases. Germline V gene data show CDR1 as MDHEN and CDR2 as SYDVKM. This CDR3 has 14 residues. V was cut by 2 bases and J by 4 bases, with 12 bases left in between. In nucleotides, the CDR3 is TGTGCCAGCAGTTTAGTCCAGGGGAAGTACGAGCAGTACTTC. It translates to CASSLVQGKYEQYF.

J is TRBJ1-4 and V is TRBV25-1; D is possibly TRBD1 (6 bases). Trimming cost V 4 bases and J 0 bases, with 9 bases left between them. The CDR3 spans 15 residues. Germline values: CDR1 MGHDK, CDR2 SYGVNS. The CDR3 sequence is CASSAGGPTNEKLFF. Here the CDR3 DNA reads TGTGCCAGCAGTGCTGGGGGGCCAACTAATGAAAAACTGTTTTTT.

The V gene is TRBV5-6, the J gene TRBJ2-1; 8 nucleotides align to TRBD2. The CDR3 has 14 residues. V lost 2 bases, J lost 9 bases, and 7 bases stayed unmatched. Germline values: CDR1 SGHDT, CDR2 YYEEEE. In DNA form, the CDR3 reads TGTGCCAGCAGCTTAACGGGGGGGCCTACTGAGCAGTTCTTC. As protein: CASSLTGGPTEQFF. Based on the CDR3 plus reference TRBV5-6 and TRBJ2-1, the full variable domain is DAGVTQSPTHLIKTRGQQVTLRCSPKSGHDTVSWYQQALGQGPQFIFQYYEEEERQRGNFPDRFSGHQFPNYSSELNVNALLLGDSALYLCASSLTGGPTEQFFGPGTRLTVL.

This chain links TRBV7-7 with TRBJ2-2; 7 nucleotides align to TRBD2. V shed 3 bases and J 4 bases; nucleotides not matched to a gene: 8. The CDR3 is 16 residues long. Germline loops: CDR1 SSHAT, CDR2 FNYEAQ (reference sequence). The CDR3 loop is CASSLSRGGGTGELFF. The CDR3 DNA sequence: TGTGCCAGCAGCTTGTCTAGGGGCGGGGGCACCGGGGAGCTGTTTTTT.

The chain joins TRBV5-1 to TRBJ1-4; perhaps TRBD1 as D (6 bases). Trimming removed 1 base at V and 2 bases at J, with 15 bases between. CDR1 and CDR2 from the germline V gene are SGHRS and YFSETQ. The CDR3 loop spans 17 amino acids. DNA for the CDR3: TGCGCCAGCAGCTTGAATTGGGGGGGCCCTACTAATGAAAAACTGTTTTTT. It encodes CASSLNWGGPTNEKLFF.

This clone showed up just a few times. The chain links TRBV27 to TRBJ1-5, with TRBD1 matching 7 bases. The V and J ends lost 1 base and 5 bases, in that order; junction bases with no gene match: 11. Germline CDR1 and CDR2: MNHEY and SMNVEV (reference sequence). The CDR3 runs 17 residues. This chain's CDR3 is CASSLYPPRQGDQPQHF. CDR3 bases: TGTGCCAGCAGTTTATACCCACCCCGACAGGGTGATCAGCCCCAGCATTTT.

The CDR3 sequence is CASRGGDYGYTF. CDR3 sequence (DNA): TGTGCCAGCAGGGGTGGAGACTATGGCTACACCTTC. The chain carries TRBV9 and TRBJ1-2; D gene unclear. V dropped 5 bases and J dropped 3 bases, with 8 bases sitting between them. Germline V gene sequence: CDR1 SGDLS, CDR2 YYNGEE. The CDR3 length is 12 residues.

The J gene is TRBJ1-2, the V gene TRBV24-1; 7 bases are shared with TRBD1. Per germline, CDR1 KGHDR and CDR2 SFDVKD. The CDR3 is 15 amino acids. V lost 3 bases and J lost 0; bases outside the gene matches: 3. The CDR3 bases are TGTGCCACCAGTGATCGGGACAGAACTAACTATGGCTACACCTTC. Protein: CATSDRDRTNYGYTF.

The chain couples TRBV11-2 to TRBJ1-6, with TRBD1 as a possible D gene (5 bases). From germline, CDR1 is SGHAT and CDR2 FQNNGV. This CDR3 contains 14 residues. Trimming removed 0 bases from V and 6 bases from J, with 6 bases in between. This chain's CDR3 is CASSLEGVNSPLHF. The CDR3 nucleotides read TGTGCCAGCAGCTTAGAGGGGGTTAATTCACCCCTCCACTTT.

This sequence joins TRBV19 and TRBJ2-5; D possibly corresponds to TRBD1 (5 bases). Germline CDR1 LNHDA, CDR2 SQIVND (reference sequence). The length of the CDR3 is 14 residues. The V end was cut by 3 bases, the J end by 7 bases, with 15 bases between. CDR3 loop: CASSMWGGEGTQYF. The DNA of the CDR3 is TGTGCCAGTAGTATGTGGGGCGGAGAAGGGACCCAGTACTTC.

This rearrangement joins TRBV19 to TRBJ1-6, with D unclear. This CDR3 has 15 amino acids. V was cut by 1 base and J by 5 bases, with 9 bases left in between. The germline gives CDR1 LNHDA, CDR2 SQIVND (reference sequence). The CDR3 coding sequence is TGTGCCAGTAGTATAGTGGCAGTAAATAATTCACCCCTCCACTTT. This gives the protein CASSIVAVNNSPLHF.

The rearrangement uses TRBV6-5 and TRBJ2-5, with 12 positions matching TRBD2. V shed 4 bases, J shed 4 bases, and the junction held 7 bases outside the gene matches. This CDR3 has 16 amino acids. Germline values: CDR1 MNHEY, CDR2 SVGAGI. Here the CDR3 reads CASSSSGGAGVETQYF. The CDR3 region has the DNA TGTGCCAGCAGTTCTAGCGGGGGGGCTGGGGTAGAGACCCAGTACTTC.

The V gene is TRBV6-1, the J gene TRBJ2-7, with 7 bases identical to TRBD1. V lost 3 bases and J lost 6; bases outside the gene matches: 5. The CDR3 runs to 13 residues. Germline V CDR1 and CDR2: MNHNS, SASEGT. The CDR3 reads CASSDDRVGEQYF. For the CDR3, the DNA is TGTGCCAGCAGTGACGACAGGGTCGGCGAGCAGTACTTC.

This chain uses TRBV5-1 with TRBJ1-1; TRBD1 agrees at 7 bases. The trim removed 3 bases at V and 6 bases at J, leaving 8 bases unmatched. Germline loops: CDR1 SGHRS, CDR2 YFSETQ. The CDR3 length is 14 residues. The CDR3 coding sequence is TGCGCCAGCAGCTCTCAGGGGGTGAGAGCTGAAGCTTTCTTT. It encodes CASSSQGVRAEAFF.

This chain uses TRBV28 with TRBJ1-6; D might be TRBD1 (5 bases). The CDR3 has 15 residues. Between the trimmed V and J ends, which lost 6 bases and 9 bases, there was a span of 18 bases. Per germline, CDR1 MDHEN and CDR2 SYDVKM. The CDR3 region has the DNA TGTGCCAGCAGGGTTGAAGGGGTGAACGGTTCACCCCTCCACTTT. Encoded protein: CASRVEGVNGSPLHF.

The chain uses TRBV9 and TRBJ2-1; 8 bases fit TRBD2. With 3 bases clipped from V and 8 bases from J, the junction kept 13 bases outside the gene matches. CDR3 size: 16 residues. Germline V gene sequence: CDR1 SGDLS, CDR2 YYNGEE. CDR3 protein: CASSARKGLDRDEQFF. The CDR3 bases are TGTGCCAGCAGCGCCCGAAAGGGACTAGATCGCGATGAGCAGTTCTTC.

This CDR3 is CASSVSTGQGSEQYF. The CDR3 coding sequence is TGTGCCAGCAGCGTCTCCACGGGACAGGGGAGCGAGCAGTACTTC. V usage is TRBV11-3 and J usage is TRBJ2-7, with 10 bases aligning to TRBD1. V was clipped by 5 bases and J by 6 bases; unmatched bases: 10. CDR1 is SGHNT, CDR2 YENEEA, per germline. The CDR3 extends over 15 amino acids. The full variable domain, in which reference TRBV11-3 and TRBJ2-7 provide the parts outside the CDR3, is EAGVVQSPRYKIIEKKQPVAFWCNPISGHNTLYWYLQNLGQGPELLIRYENEEAVDDSQLPKDRFSAERLKGVDSTLKIQPAELGDSAVYLCASSVSTGQGSEQYFGPGTRLTVT.

This chain uses TRBV6-1 with TRBJ2-4; D is possibly TRBD1 or TRBD2 (5 bases each). CDR1 and CDR2 (germline): MNHNS, SASEGT. This CDR3 has 15 amino acids. With 9 bases removed from V and 0 bases from J, the gap between germline ends came to 15 bases. CDR3 bases: TGTGCCAGTGGGGGTCGGGCGCTAGCCAAAAACATTCAGTACTTC. Protein: CASGGRALAKNIQYF.

The chain recombines TRBV9 with TRBJ1-6, with 8 bases matching TRBD1. Germline lookup yields CDR1 SGDLS and CDR2 YYNGEE. This CDR3 is built from 16 residues. The J segment lost 4 bases and the V segment lost 4 bases, leaving 7 bases of the junction unmatched. CDR3 sequence (DNA): TGTGCCAGCAGCTACGGACAGGGCCGTTATAATTCACCCCTCCACTTT. This gives the protein CASSYGQGRYNSPLHF.

In its sample, this clone was seen a few times. The gene calls are TRBV5-4 and TRBJ1-2; D is possibly TRBD1 (5 bases). The CDR3 extends over 12 amino acids. In germline, CDR1 is SGHNT, CDR2 YYREEE (reference sequence). Between the trimmed V and J ends, which lost 5 bases and 4 bases, there was a span of 9 bases. The CDR3: CASSPGSYGYTF. In DNA, the CDR3 is TGTGCCAGCAGTCCAGGGAGCTATGGCTACACCTTC.

The chain carries TRBV10-1 and TRBJ2-3; 9 bases align to TRBD2. Looked up from germline, CDR1 is WNHNN and CDR2 is SYGVQD (reference sequence). J was trimmed by 5 bases and V by 4 bases; bases with no gene match: 1. The CDR3 covers 13 residues. Here the CDR3 reads CASSGSGGDTQYF. CDR3 sequence (DNA): TGCGCCAGCAGTGGTAGCGGGGGAGATACGCAGTATTTT.